This T cell receptor beta chain was identified in a study of cytomegalovirus exposure and HLA in healthy donors (TCRdb year 2017). Concerning the study at large: According to a later analysis, one platform produced both the roughly 110 validation repertoires and the approximately 660 repertoires of the first cohort. Along with the roughly 710-subject first cohort, a separate validation cohort of around 110 different subjects was used. To predict cytomegalovirus infection status, the study combined high-throughput TCR immunosequencing, statistical association of individual TCRs with disease status, and machine learning. The study aimed to test whether cataloging public T cell receptors could reveal signatures of past pathogen exposure. Overall study outcomes, separate from this receptor: The classifier was reported to diagnose cytomegalovirus status with high specificity and sensitivity in both the original cohort and the validation cohort. In the study, some 160 TCR beta chains were listed as associated with cytomegalovirus. All 120 or so repertoires were used to score co-occurrence in the validation cohort in a later analysis, because that analysis had no HLA typing for the cohort. Subsequent analysis determined that TCRs grouped into clusters in the first cohort also showed a tendency toward co-occurrence across the roughly 110 validation repertoires, and 94% of cluster scores exceeded 0. Most TCR sequences were seen in very few donors, while some public TCRs were found in many individuals. A few of the identified cytomegalovirus-associated TCR beta chains were confirmed in vitro to be specific for cytomegalovirus antigens. It was suggested by the authors that the approach could potentially be generalized to other disease states and immunological phenotypes.

A remark on this clone: Its recognized antigen is unknown. No much larger clonotype is one base removed from it; base qualities were not supplied.

Trimming at the junction amounts to 0 bases on V and 2 bases on J, and the germline ends lie 12 bases apart. From a lookup of the germline V gene, CDR1 and CDR2 are SGDLS and YYNGEE. The CDR3 spans 16 residues, from the cysteine through the phenylalanine. Here the CDR3 DNA is all that survives: 48 bases in frame from base 1. The library was built by means of the immunoSEQ multiplex PCR assay. The published analysis was carried out like this. A statistical classification framework was developed to diagnose cytomegalovirus status using the catalog of TCR beta chain sequences. The table was pulled from immuneACCESS by TCRdb, which kept in-frame rearrangements only. Such tables lose some clones; where checked, under half of the loss comes from unresolved V genes, and the rest has no known cause. V and J calls and clone size follow that table, whereas D and trimming were derived from the DNA. The sample data list 200,000 to 250,000 clones, and around nine tenths of these were observed just once. Jointly, the top ten make up 2.6% of the sample.

The donors belonged to the validation cohort of approximately 130 subjects, which was separate from the approximately 610-subject first cohort. Input material: PBMCs. The source of this sequence is a man between 18 and 35 years old in good health and CMV-seronegative. In this chain, TRBV9 is recombined with TRBJ1-3, with TRBD1 perhaps the D gene, on 5 matching bases. The CDR3 amino acid sequence is: CASSVDQGSAGNTIYF. The DNA reads as follows: TGTGCCAGCAGCGTAGATCAGGGATCGGCTGGAAACACCATATATTTT. Here the CDR3 is joined to the reference TRBV9 and TRBJ1-3 genes, and the full variable domain is: DSGVTQTPKHLITATGQRVTLRCSPRSGDLSVYWYQQSLDQGLQFLIQYYNGEERAKGNILERFSAQQFPDLHSELNLSSLELGDSALYFCASSVDQGSAGNTIYFGEGSWLTVV.